This T cell receptor (beta chain) stems from a study of blood T cell repertoires in COVID-19. Study background: The United States, Italy and Spain provided the acute and convalescent COVID-19 samples. PBMCs, B-cell-depleted T cells, or T cells provided the cDNA or gDNA that made up the material.

As processed by the authors: Researchers report that nucleated cell counts were estimated from reference gene primer amplification. Repertoires were generated with immunoSEQ multiplex PCR, while TCRdb's copy carries only in-frame clones and drops some. The DNA was the basis for D and trimming; V, J and clone size are from that table. The data show some 120,000 clones, around 82% seen once. Germline lookup yields CDR1 SGHRS and CDR2 YFSETQ. The CDR3 is 16 residues long. V shed 0 bases and J shed 4 bases, with 14 bases lying between them. The genes are TRBV5-1 and TRBJ2-1, with D perhaps matching TRBD1 (6 bases). The origin of this receptor is an elderly man with active or convalescent COVID-19. Sequencing was done on a sample of peripheral blood. The CDR3 bases are TGCGCCAGCAGCTTGGTAGGGACAACACAGTACAATGAGCAGTTCTTC. It translates to CASSLVGTTQYNEQFF.